A selection of T cell receptor beta chains follows, all from one sample in a study of shared clonotypes between healthy human individuals. Generated by immunoSEQ multiplex PCR, the TCRdb table keeps only in-frame clones and is missing some. Seen here are over a million clones, 70% to 80% observed once, and the top ten hold roughly 0.61%. The specimen was memory CD4+ T cells from PBMCs. The receptors here all came from a man in his late teens or twenties in good health. Some clones in this sample may be carry-over from other donors' samples. CDR3s include the opening cysteine and the closing phenylalanine or tryptophan. Each record gives: clone size, J gene, V gene, D gene, CDR3 DNA, CDR3 protein. The D gene is left open where the match is weak. Clone sizes are given selectively: once, few, many, or a class where the clone is expanded.

clone_size: -
j_call: TRBJ2-5
v_call: TRBV5-1
d_call: TRBD2
cdr3_nt: TGCGCCAGCAGACAGGCGACTAGCGGGAGTGAGACCCAGTACTTC
cdr3_aa: CASRQATSGSETQYF

clone_size: few
j_call: TRBJ2-7
v_call: TRBV5-5
d_call: -
cdr3_nt: TGTGCCAGCAGCTTGGGCCAGGGGCTAACCTACGAGCAGTACTTC
cdr3_aa: CASSLGQGLTYEQYF

clone_size: -
j_call: TRBJ2-2
v_call: TRBV5-1
d_call: -
cdr3_nt: TGCGCCAGCAGACAGGATACAAGCTCCGGGGAGCTGTTTTTT
cdr3_aa: CASRQDTSSGELFF

clone_size: -
j_call: TRBJ1-4
v_call: TRBV19
d_call: -
cdr3_nt: TGTGCCAGTAGTATCGAAGGGGTAGGAAAACTGTTTTTT
cdr3_aa: CASSIEGVGKLFF

clone_size: -
j_call: TRBJ2-5
v_call: TRBV7-8
d_call: -
cdr3_nt: TGTGCCAGCAGCTTAGTAGACCAAGAGACCCAGTACTTC
cdr3_aa: CASSLVDQETQYF

clone_size: -
j_call: TRBJ2-3
v_call: TRBV7-9
d_call: -
cdr3_nt: TGTGCCAGCAGCCGAGGGAACACAGATACGCAGTATTTT
cdr3_aa: CASSRGNTDTQYF

clone_size: -
j_call: TRBJ2-7
v_call: TRBV18
d_call: -
cdr3_nt: TGTGCCAGCTCACCACGGCAGGGTGGCCACGAGCAGTACTTC
cdr3_aa: CASSPRQGGHEQYF

clone_size: -
j_call: TRBJ2-4
v_call: TRBV30
d_call: -
cdr3_nt: TGTGCCTGGAGTGGGGGCCTGGGTTTAGCCAAAAACATTCAGTACTTC
cdr3_aa: CAWSGGLGLAKNIQYF

clone_size: -
j_call: TRBJ2-1
v_call: TRBV6-6
d_call: -
cdr3_nt: TGTGCCAGCAGCCGGCGACCATACGGCGGGGAGCAGTTCTTC
cdr3_aa: CASSRRPYGGEQFF

clone_size: -
j_call: TRBJ2-3
v_call: TRBV7-2
d_call: -
cdr3_nt: TGTGCCAGCAGCACCTCAAGGGGCGTCGATACGCAGTATTTT
cdr3_aa: CASSTSRGVDTQYF

clone_size: few
j_call: TRBJ2-1
v_call: TRBV15
d_call: -
cdr3_nt: TGTGCCACCAGCAGAGATCCGAGCGGCCAAAGGCAGTTCTTC
cdr3_aa: CATSRDPSGQRQFF

clone_size: -
j_call: TRBJ2-3
v_call: TRBV11-2
d_call: TRBD1
cdr3_nt: TGTGCCAGCAGCTCCAGACAGGGAAGGACAGATACGCAGTATTTT
cdr3_aa: CASSSRQGRTDTQYF

clone_size: -
j_call: TRBJ2-3
v_call: TRBV7-2
d_call: -
cdr3_nt: TGTGCCAGCAGCCGACTACACAGCCTCACAGATACGCAGTATTTT
cdr3_aa: CASSRLHSLTDTQYF

clone_size: -
j_call: TRBJ2-1
v_call: TRBV5-1
d_call: TRBD2
cdr3_nt: TGCGCCAGCAGTCCGCCTAGCGGGAGCTCGGGTGAGCAGTTCTTC
cdr3_aa: CASSPPSGSSGEQFF

clone_size: -
j_call: TRBJ1-2
v_call: TRBV7-2
d_call: -
cdr3_nt: TGTGCCAGCAGCTTAGCCCTATCGACGGTCTATGGCTACACCTTC
cdr3_aa: CASSLALSTVYGYTF

clone_size: -
j_call: TRBJ1-4
v_call: TRBV15
d_call: -
cdr3_nt: TGTGCCACCAGCAGCGGCAGGGTGTGGGAAAAACTGTTTTTT
cdr3_aa: CATSSGRVWEKLFF

clone_size: -
j_call: TRBJ2-1
v_call: TRBV29-1
d_call: TRBD2
cdr3_nt: TGCAGCGTTGAAGAGTTTGGGACTAGCGGGAGTGGTGAGCAGTTCTTC
cdr3_aa: CSVEEFGTSGSGEQFF

clone_size: -
j_call: TRBJ2-1
v_call: TRBV18
d_call: TRBD1
cdr3_nt: TGTGCCAGCTCACCACGACAGGGAACCAATGAGCAGTTCTTC
cdr3_aa: CASSPRQGTNEQFF

clone_size: -
j_call: TRBJ2-1
v_call: TRBV10-3
d_call: -
cdr3_nt: TGTGCCATCAGTGAACCAATGCAGACAGAGAACAATGAGCAGTTCTTC
cdr3_aa: CAISEPMQTENNEQFF

clone_size: -
j_call: TRBJ2-1
v_call: TRBV2
d_call: TRBD1
cdr3_nt: TGTGCCAGCAGTTTTCTGGGACAGGGAAATGGGAATGAGCAGTTCTTC
cdr3_aa: CASSFLGQGNGNEQFF

clone_size: -
j_call: TRBJ1-5
v_call: TRBV11-2
d_call: TRBD1
cdr3_nt: TGTGCCAGCAGCTTAGATGGAGGCGCAGGGGGGCTCAATCAGCCCCAGCATTTT
cdr3_aa: CASSLDGGAGGLNQPQHF

clone_size: -
j_call: TRBJ2-2
v_call: TRBV6-6
d_call: -
cdr3_nt: TGTGCCAGCAGTTACTTTACAGGGTGGGGCGGGGAGCTGTTTTTT
cdr3_aa: CASSYFTGWGGELFF

clone_size: -
j_call: TRBJ2-5
v_call: TRBV7-2
d_call: TRBD2
cdr3_nt: TGTGCCAGCAGCTTAGGATCTAGCGGGAGAGGAGAGACCCAGTACTTC
cdr3_aa: CASSLGSSGRGETQYF

clone_size: many
j_call: TRBJ1-4
v_call: TRBV6-1
d_call: -
cdr3_nt: TGTGCCAGCAGGCGCAGCTATAATGAAAAACTGTTTTTT
cdr3_aa: CASRRSYNEKLFF

clone_size: few
j_call: TRBJ1-1
v_call: TRBV7-9
d_call: -
cdr3_nt: TGTGCCACCTTCCAGGGACGGGGGAACACTGAAGCTTTCTTT
cdr3_aa: CATFQGRGNTEAFF

clone_size: -
j_call: TRBJ1-5
v_call: TRBV28
d_call: -
cdr3_nt: TGTGCCAGCAGTCGGGTTCAGCCCCAGCATTTT
cdr3_aa: CASSRVQPQHF

clone_size: -
j_call: TRBJ2-7
v_call: TRBV21-1
d_call: -
cdr3_nt: TGTGCCAGCATCACAATCACTCCGGGCCCAAAAGGGTACGAGCAGTACTTC
cdr3_aa: CASITITPGPKGYEQYF

clone_size: -
j_call: TRBJ2-1
v_call: TRBV9
d_call: TRBD2
cdr3_nt: TGTGCCAGCGGAACTAGCGGGAGGACCTACAATGAGCAGTTCTTC
cdr3_aa: CASGTSGRTYNEQFF

clone_size: few
j_call: TRBJ1-5
v_call: TRBV7-6
d_call: TRBD1
cdr3_nt: TGTGCCAGCAGCCAAGGGACAGGGAATCAGCCCCAGCATTTT
cdr3_aa: CASSQGTGNQPQHF

clone_size: -
j_call: TRBJ2-1
v_call: TRBV12-5
d_call: -
cdr3_nt: TGTGCTAGTGGGGGCGCATGGCCCGCCTACTCCTACAATGAGCAGTTCTTC
cdr3_aa: CASGGAWPAYSYNEQFF

clone_size: -
j_call: TRBJ1-2
v_call: TRBV5-1
d_call: -
cdr3_nt: TGCGCCAGCAGCTTGGAGGGTTATGGCTACACCTTC
cdr3_aa: CASSLEGYGYTF

clone_size: -
j_call: TRBJ2-5
v_call: TRBV5-4
d_call: -
cdr3_nt: TGTGCCAGCAGCTTGGGACGGAACCAAGAGACCCAGTACTTC
cdr3_aa: CASSLGRNQETQYF

clone_size: -
j_call: TRBJ2-2
v_call: TRBV30
d_call: -
cdr3_nt: TGTGCCTGGAGTGTAAGCCCCGGGACATTTGACACCGGGGAGCTGTTTTTT
cdr3_aa: CAWSVSPGTFDTGELFF

clone_size: -
j_call: TRBJ1-3
v_call: TRBV9
d_call: -
cdr3_nt: TGTGCCAGCAGCGTAGGGAATCCCGGGTGGGGAAACACCATATATTTT
cdr3_aa: CASSVGNPGWGNTIYF

clone_size: -
j_call: TRBJ2-5
v_call: TRBV5-1
d_call: -
cdr3_nt: TGCGCCAGCAGCTTGGCCGGGGCAGGCCAAGAGACCCAGTACTTC
cdr3_aa: CASSLAGAGQETQYF

clone_size: -
j_call: TRBJ1-2
v_call: TRBV28
d_call: -
cdr3_nt: TGTGCCAGCAGTCCTCTCGCTGGACGGGGGGAGTATGGCTACACCTTC
cdr3_aa: CASSPLAGRGEYGYTF

clone_size: -
j_call: TRBJ2-3
v_call: TRBV2
d_call: TRBD1
cdr3_nt: TGTGCCAGCATGCGGACAGGGGAGACAGATACGCAGTATTTT
cdr3_aa: CASMRTGETDTQYF

clone_size: -
j_call: TRBJ2-7
v_call: TRBV18
d_call: TRBD1
cdr3_nt: TGTGCCAGCTCACCACTTGGGACAGGGGGCGAGCAGTACTTC
cdr3_aa: CASSPLGTGGEQYF

clone_size: -
j_call: TRBJ2-7
v_call: TRBV4-3
d_call: TRBD2
cdr3_nt: TGCGCCAGCAGCCAAGATCTACCAGCGGGAGGTAGGTTCTACGAGCAGTACTTC
cdr3_aa: CASSQDLPAGGRFYEQYF

clone_size: -
j_call: TRBJ2-7
v_call: TRBV11-2
d_call: -
cdr3_nt: TGTGCCAGCAGCTTAGAGCCGGGAGCTCTCTCCTACGAGCAGTACTTC
cdr3_aa: CASSLEPGALSYEQYF

clone_size: -
j_call: TRBJ2-4
v_call: TRBV19
d_call: TRBD2
cdr3_nt: TGTGCCAGTAGGGAGAGACTAGCGGGAGGGAACATTCAGTACTTC
cdr3_aa: CASRERLAGGNIQYF

clone_size: once
j_call: TRBJ2-7
v_call: TRBV18
d_call: -
cdr3_nt: TGTGCCAGCTCACTGTCCCGGACACGGTTCTACGAGCAGTACTTC
cdr3_aa: CASSLSRTRFYEQYF

clone_size: -
j_call: TRBJ2-1
v_call: TRBV9
d_call: -
cdr3_nt: TGTGCCAGCAGCGTAGGGGCAAACAATGAGCAGTTCTTC
cdr3_aa: CASSVGANNEQFF

clone_size: few
j_call: TRBJ1-2
v_call: TRBV25-1
d_call: -
cdr3_nt: TGTGCCAGCACCCCGGGGGAAACTAACTATGGCTACACCTTC
cdr3_aa: CASTPGETNYGYTF

clone_size: -
j_call: TRBJ2-1
v_call: TRBV5-6
d_call: TRBD2
cdr3_nt: TGTGCCAGCAGCTTCGGGCTAGCGGACCGCAATGAGCAGTTCTTC
cdr3_aa: CASSFGLADRNEQFF

clone_size: -
j_call: TRBJ2-7
v_call: TRBV29-1
d_call: TRBD2
cdr3_nt: TGCAGCGTAAGCGGGAGTGGGAACGAGCAGTACTTC
cdr3_aa: CSVSGSGNEQYF

clone_size: -
j_call: TRBJ2-5
v_call: TRBV28
d_call: -
cdr3_nt: TGTGCCAGCAGAACAGGGGGAGGGGTAGAGACCCAGTACTTC
cdr3_aa: CASRTGGGVETQYF

clone_size: -
j_call: TRBJ2-1
v_call: TRBV6-6
d_call: TRBD2
cdr3_nt: TGTGCCAGCAGTCTCGGGACTAGAGGGAAAGATGAGCAGTTCTTC
cdr3_aa: CASSLGTRGKDEQFF

clone_size: once
j_call: TRBJ1-2
v_call: TRBV7-2
d_call: TRBD1
cdr3_nt: TGTGCCAGCAGCGGCATACAGGGGTCGGGCTACACCTTC
cdr3_aa: CASSGIQGSGYTF

clone_size: -
j_call: TRBJ1-4
v_call: TRBV9
d_call: TRBD1
cdr3_nt: TGTGCCAGCAGTTTCGGGACAGCGAATGAAAAACTGTTTTTT
cdr3_aa: CASSFGTANEKLFF

clone_size: once
j_call: TRBJ2-2
v_call: TRBV5-1
d_call: -
cdr3_nt: TGCGCCAGCAGCTTGAAGACTTCCGTTAACACCGGGGAGCTGTTTTTT
cdr3_aa: CASSLKTSVNTGELFF

clone_size: -
j_call: TRBJ1-1
v_call: TRBV11-2
d_call: -
cdr3_nt: TGTGCCAGCGCTAAGGTGGGCACAGTTGAAGCTTTCTTT
cdr3_aa: CASAKVGTVEAFF

clone_size: -
j_call: TRBJ2-7
v_call: TRBV6-5
d_call: -
cdr3_nt: TGTGCCAGCACGCGAGGGGACGAGCAGTACTTC
cdr3_aa: CASTRGDEQYF

clone_size: -
j_call: TRBJ2-5
v_call: TRBV7-8
d_call: -
cdr3_nt: TGTGCCAGCAGCCCGGGGAGCTGGTTAGGGGAGACCCAGTACTTC
cdr3_aa: CASSPGSWLGETQYF

clone_size: -
j_call: TRBJ1-5
v_call: TRBV19
d_call: -
cdr3_nt: TGTGCCAGTAGTATCGGTGGGGGTACTCAGCCCCAGCATTTT
cdr3_aa: CASSIGGGTQPQHF

clone_size: -
j_call: TRBJ2-7
v_call: TRBV11-3
d_call: TRBD1
cdr3_nt: TGTGCCAGCAGCTTAGGACAGGGGGCGCGTGAGCAGTACTTC
cdr3_aa: CASSLGQGAREQYF

clone_size: once
j_call: TRBJ2-7
v_call: TRBV2
d_call: -
cdr3_nt: TGTGCCAGCAGTGAAGGGACCAGATGGGCCTACGAGCAGTACTTC
cdr3_aa: CASSEGTRWAYEQYF

clone_size: -
j_call: TRBJ2-7
v_call: TRBV27
d_call: TRBD2
cdr3_nt: TGTGCCAGCGGTAAGAAGACTAGCGGGAGCTACGAGCAGTACTTC
cdr3_aa: CASGKKTSGSYEQYF